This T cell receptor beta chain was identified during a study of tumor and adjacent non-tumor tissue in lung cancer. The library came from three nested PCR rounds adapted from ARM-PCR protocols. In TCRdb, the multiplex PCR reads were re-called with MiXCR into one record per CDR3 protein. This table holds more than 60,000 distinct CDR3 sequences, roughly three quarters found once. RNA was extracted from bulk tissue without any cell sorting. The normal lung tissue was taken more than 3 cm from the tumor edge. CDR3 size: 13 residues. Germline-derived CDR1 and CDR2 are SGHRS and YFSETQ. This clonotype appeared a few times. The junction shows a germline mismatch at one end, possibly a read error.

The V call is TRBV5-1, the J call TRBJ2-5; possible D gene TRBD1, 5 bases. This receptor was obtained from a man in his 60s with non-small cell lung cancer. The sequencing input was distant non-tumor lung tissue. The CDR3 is CASSRTPQEAQYF. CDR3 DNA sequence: TGCGCCAGCAGCAGGACACCCCAAGAGGCCCAGTACTTC.